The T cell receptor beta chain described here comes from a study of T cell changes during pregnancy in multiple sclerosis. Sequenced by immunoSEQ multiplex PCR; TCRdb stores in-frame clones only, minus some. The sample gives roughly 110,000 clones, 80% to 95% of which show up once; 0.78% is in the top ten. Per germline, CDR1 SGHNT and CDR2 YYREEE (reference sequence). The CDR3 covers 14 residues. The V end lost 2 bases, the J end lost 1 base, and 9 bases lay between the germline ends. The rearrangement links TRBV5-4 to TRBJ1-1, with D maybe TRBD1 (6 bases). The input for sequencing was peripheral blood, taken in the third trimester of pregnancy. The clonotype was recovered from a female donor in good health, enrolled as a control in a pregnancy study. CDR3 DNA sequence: TGTGCCAGCAGCTTACCACAGGGGAACACTGAAGCTTTCTTT. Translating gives CASSLPQGNTEAFF.